This T cell receptor (beta chain) was observed in a study of blood T cells in healthy people across ages. Worth noting for this clonotype: As yet, its antigen is unknown.

Per-sample PBMC isolation yielded at least 6.5 million cells. Extraction of total RNA produced a minimum of 5.5 micrograms from each sample. Overall study results and limits: Estimates of total diversity, which came from one million sequenced T cells, were considered to be underestimates.

The CDR3 loop spans 16 amino acids. V shed 5 bases and J 11 bases; nucleotides not matched to a gene: 14. The use of a sample-barcoded 5' primer and a J-beta primer mix characterized a second PCR of 7 to 11 cycles. TCRdb recomputed calls from the 5' RACE reads with MiXCR, one row per CDR3 protein. Of hundreds of thousands of distinct CDR3 sequences in the sample, approximately 53% were seen once. The sequencing sample was made of blood. The receptor was derived from a man at least 80 years old in good health. This sequence joins TRBV12-3 or TRBV12-4 and TRBJ2-5, with 13 bases fitting TRBD2. The chain's CDR3 is CASSRPGLAGPNEQYF. The CDR3 DNA reads as TGTGCCAGCAGTCGTCCGGGACTAGCGGGACCCAATGAGCAGTACTTC.